These 7 T cell receptor beta chains were all obtained from the same sample, sequenced in a study of Graves' ophthalmopathy and Graves' hyperthyroidism. Transcripts of RNA were the source for amplifying TCR beta CDR3 regions. In the first round, RT-PCR was carried out with HTBI primers, and a multiplex PCR formed the second round. One entry per CDR3 protein, called by TCRdb with MiXCR from the multiplex PCR reads. The table lists over 650,000 distinct CDR3 sequences, about two fifths of them singletons. The sequencing sample was made of peripheral blood. These TCRs come from an adult man with Graves' ophthalmopathy.

The chain uses TRBV5-1 and TRBJ2-7, with 11 bases lining up with TRBD2. Germline V CDR1 and CDR2: SGHRS, YFSETQ. J gave up 3 bases and V 4 bases, and 9 bases lay outside the gene matches. This CDR3 region has 16 residues. CDR3 nucleotide sequence: TGCGCCAGCAGCCGGATGGTCGGGACTAGCGGCTACGAGCAGTACTTC. Translation: CASSRMVGTSGYEQYF.

This clonotype was seen repeatedly, ten times or more. This chain uses TRBV7-8 with TRBJ2-7, with a tentative D call TRBD1 (6 bases). Germline CDR1 and CDR2: SGHVS and FQNEAQ. The CDR3 runs 14 residues. V was shortened by 5 bases and J by 5 bases, with 16 bases between the two germline ends. The CDR3 sequence is CASSPNRVRNEQYF. The CDR3 coding sequence is TGTGCCAGCAGCCCCAACAGGGTTCGGAACGAGCAGTACTTC.

This clonotype was found many times. DNA for the CDR3: TGTGCCACCAGCAGAGATCAGGCAAAAGAGACCCAGTACTTC. Translated, it gives CATSRDQAKETQYF. The chain carries TRBV15 and TRBJ2-5; D gene ambiguous. CDR3 length: 14 residues. V lost 0 bases, J lost 3 bases, and 8 bases lay in between. Germline V gene sequence: CDR1 LNHNV, CDR2 YYDKDF (reference sequence).

The chain recombines TRBV9 with TRBJ2-2, with 11 bases fitting TRBD2. Looked up from germline, CDR1 is SGDLS and CDR2 is YYNGEE. V gave up 4 bases and J gave up 5 bases; unmatched junction bases: 7. This CDR3 comprises 16 residues. This chain's CDR3 is CASSHSLAGGTGELFF. As DNA, the CDR3 is TGTGCCAGCAGCCACAGCCTAGCGGGGGGTACCGGGGAGCTGTTTTTT. Full variable domain (remainder filled in from reference TRBV9 and TRBJ2-2): DSGVTQTPKHLITATGQRVTLRCSPRSGDLSVYWYQQSLDQGLQFLIQYYNGEERAKGNILERFSAQQFPDLHSELNLSSLELGDSALYFCASSHSLAGGTGELFFGEGSRLTVL.

In this sample, this clonotype turned up once. CDR3 in DNA: TGTGCCAGCAGCCAAGGGTGGCTCCGAGCAAATCAGCCCCAGCATTTT. This sequence encodes CASSQGWLRANQPQHF. This sequence joins TRBV10-3 and TRBJ1-5; D is ambiguous. The V and J ends lost 10 bases and 4 bases respectively, with 23 bases between them. CDR1 is ENHRY and CDR2 is SYGVKD in the germline V gene. The CDR3 is 16 residues long.

Worth noting for this clonotype: A read error may explain this, as a much larger clone is one base away. The CDR3 ends on some other residue instead of the conserved phenylalanine or tryptophan, so this is likely a read error. V gene TRBV13 combines with J gene TRBJ2-7; D gene uncertain. CDR1 is PRHDT and CDR2 is FYEKMQ in the germline V gene (reference sequence). CDR3 length: 13 residues. Between the trimmed V and J ends, which lost 1 base and 5 bases, there was a span of 9 bases. CDR3: CASSLDASNEQYL. The CDR3 coding sequence is TGTGCCAGCAGCTTAGACGCCAGTAACGAGCAGTACCTC.

V usage is TRBV9 and J usage is TRBJ2-5; D not certain. This CDR3 region has 15 residues. Germline V gives CDR1 SGDLS, CDR2 YYNGEE. Trimming stripped 2 bases from V and 2 bases from J, with 13 bases between. Here the CDR3 reads CASSVGGSVQETQYF. CDR3 DNA sequence: TGTGCCAGCAGCGTTGGTGGGTCGGTTCAAGAGACCCAGTACTTC.